Following are 22 T cell receptor beta chains from one sample sequenced in a study of identical twins. A single record per CDR3 protein comes from TCRdb applying MiXCR to the 5' RACE reads. The profile shows hundreds of thousands of distinct CDR3 sequences, 20% to 25% of them singletons. These data were likewise used in another study, on yellow fever vaccine responses in identical twins.

The sample consisted of CD4+ T cells sorted from blood. The origin of the receptors is a woman aged 18-35 years in good health.

The rearrangement joins TRBV5-1 to TRBJ2-1, with D perhaps matching TRBD2 (6 bases). CDR3 length: 16 amino acids. CDR1 is SGHRS, CDR2 YFSETQ, per germline. V dropped 4 bases and J dropped 2 bases, with 16 bases sitting between them. The CDR3 DNA reads TGCGCCAGCAGCAGGGTAGGGCCGGGAGCCTACAATGAGCAGTTCTTC. Protein sequence: CASSRVGPGAYNEQFF.

This clonotype was picked up a small number of times. The rearrangement uses TRBV29-1 and TRBJ2-7; 13 nucleotides line up with TRBD2. Trimming took 6 bases from V and 3 from J; bases not matched to a gene: 5. CDR3 length: 14 residues. The germline CDR1 and CDR2 sequences are SQVTM and ANQGSEA. CDR3 sequence: CSVDTSGRDYEQYF. CDR3 sequence (DNA): TGCAGCGTGGACACTAGCGGGAGGGACTACGAGCAGTACTTC.

This clonotype was seen a handful of times. The chain recombines TRBV3-1 with TRBJ1-2; D is ambiguous. The CDR3 runs 13 residues. V shed 3 bases and J shed 1 base, with 6 bases lying between them. Looked up from germline, CDR1 is LGHDT and CDR2 is YNNKEL (reference sequence). DNA for the CDR3: TGTGCCAGCAGCCAGACTTTTAACTATGGCTACACCTTC. Its protein product is CASSQTFNYGYTF.

This chain joins TRBV7-9 and TRBJ2-2; 10 bases line up with TRBD2. V shed 5 bases, J shed 6 bases, and the junction held 9 bases outside the gene matches. Germline V gene sequence: CDR1 SEHNR, CDR2 FQNEAQ (reference sequence). The CDR3 runs 16 residues. The CDR3 region has the DNA TGTGCCAGCAGCCCCTTGGGACTAGCGTTGTCCGGGGAGCTGTTTTTT. It yields the protein CASSPLGLALSGELFF.

This rearrangement joins TRBV19 to TRBJ1-2; 9 nucleotides match TRBD1. The germline V gene encodes CDR1 LNHDA and CDR2 SQIVND (reference sequence). Unmatched junction bases numbered 9, after V lost 7 bases and J lost 3 bases. The CDR3 contains 15 residues. CDR3 sequence (DNA): TGTGCCAGTATGACAGGGGGTAATGGTGACTATGGCTACACCTTC. It encodes CASMTGGNGDYGYTF.

This clonotype was counted between two and nine times. V and J are TRBV5-1 and TRBJ2-2; 7 bases are shared with TRBD2. The CDR3 is 18 amino acids. J lost 0 bases, V lost 1 base, and 9 bases had no gene match. Germline V CDR1 and CDR2: SGHRS, YFSETQ. CDR3 coding DNA: TGCGCCAGCAGCTTGAACGGACTAGTCTTCTCGAACACCGGGGAGCTGTTTTTT. Translation: CASSLNGLVFSNTGELFF.

This clonotype was recorded at least ten times. The chain uses TRBV24-1 and TRBJ2-5; possible D gene TRBD2, 6 bases. This CDR3 is built from 12 residues. V was cut by 10 bases and J by 2 bases, with 10 bases left in between. Germline CDR1 KGHDR, CDR2 SFDVKD. The CDR3 is CATEGAQETQYF. The CDR3 region has the DNA TGTGCCACGGAGGGCGCACAAGAGACCCAGTACTTC.

The J gene is TRBJ2-3, the V gene TRBV2, with D possibly being TRBD2 (5 bases). CDR3 size: 12 residues. With 8 bases removed from V and 4 bases from J, the gap between germline ends came to 10 bases. Looked up from germline, CDR1 is SNHLY and CDR2 is FYNNEI. The CDR3 loop is CASGLAADTQYF. CDR3 in DNA: TGTGCCAGCGGGCTAGCCGCAGATACGCAGTATTTT.

This clonotype has a handful of counts. The V gene is TRBV28, the J gene TRBJ2-2, with no clear D. The CDR3 totals 13 residues. Germline V CDR1 and CDR2: MDHEN, SYDVKM. The V end lost 6 bases, the J end lost 3 bases, and 8 bases lay between the germline ends. CDR3 sequence: CASSPTHTGELFF. Here the CDR3 DNA reads TGTGCCAGCAGCCCTACACACACCGGGGAGCTGTTTTTT.

This chain connects TRBV24-1 to TRBJ1-1, with 11 bases aligning to TRBD1. J lost 4 bases, V lost 7 bases, and 1 base had no gene match. Germline V lookup: CDR1 KGHDR, CDR2 SFDVKD. The CDR3 consists of 13 residues. This CDR3 is CATRGQGGTEAFF. The CDR3 coding sequence is TGTGCCACCAGGGGACAGGGGGGCACTGAAGCTTTCTTT.

The J gene is TRBJ2-2, the V gene TRBV4-1; 9 positions match TRBD1. Germline values: CDR1 MGHRA, CDR2 YSYEKL. With 4 bases clipped from V and 4 bases from J, the junction kept 7 bases outside the gene matches. The CDR3 length is 16 residues. Here the CDR3 DNA reads TGCGCCAGCAGCCCCGGGACAGGGATTCTCACCGGGGAGCTGTTTTTT. Translation: CASSPGTGILTGELFF.

V is TRBV12-3 or TRBV12-4 and J is TRBJ1-4; D is possibly TRBD1 (5 bases). V shed 3 bases and J shed 12 bases, with 17 bases lying between them. There are 14 residues in the CDR3. The CDR3 here is CASSLWGSNAELFF. For the CDR3, the DNA is TGTGCCAGCAGTTTGTGGGGGAGCAATGCGGAACTGTTTTTT.

The sample holds many counts of this clonotype. The rearrangement uses TRBV29-1 and TRBJ1-3; D remains unclear. Germline assignment: CDR1 SQVTM and CDR2 ANQGSEA. The CDR3 consists of 13 residues. V lost 2 bases to trimming and J lost 0 bases, with 5 bases between them. CDR3 DNA: TGCAGCGTTGAAATAAACTCTGGAAACACCATATATTTT. Translated: CSVEINSGNTIYF.

This clonotype was detected only a few times. Germline is not matched at one junction end, which may reflect a read error. CDR3 bases: TGTGCCAGCAGCTCCGGACTAGCTTCCTTCAATGAGCAGTTCTTC. Amino acid sequence: CASSSGLASFNEQFF. V is TRBV9 and J is TRBJ2-1; 8 nucleotides agree with TRBD2. This CDR3 has 15 amino acids. The germline CDR1 and CDR2 sequences are SGDLS and YYNGEE.

Many counts were recorded for this clonotype. The V and J genes are TRBV10-3 and TRBJ2-7; 9 bases align to TRBD1. The CDR3 contains 14 residues. V was clipped by 2 bases and J by 5 bases; unmatched bases: 4. CDR1 is ENHRY and CDR2 is SYGVKD in the germline V gene. CDR3 coding DNA: TGTGCCATCAGTGAGGGACAGGGGATAAACGAGCAGTACTTC. Its translation is CAISEGQGINEQYF.

This clonotype was observed many times. The rearrangement joins TRBV5-5 to TRBJ2-3, with 8 bases fitting TRBD1. CDR3 length: 15 amino acids. The germline V gene has CDR1 SGHKS and CDR2 YYEKEE (reference sequence). V lost 1 base, J lost 5 bases, and 6 bases stayed unmatched. The CDR3 here is CASSLQGAGGDTQYF. In DNA, the CDR3 is TGTGCCAGCAGCTTGCAGGGGGCCGGTGGAGATACGCAGTATTTT.

This chain links TRBV24-1 with TRBJ2-3; no definite D call. The germline CDR1 and CDR2 sequences are KGHDR and SFDVKD. This CDR3 comprises 13 residues. The germline V and J ends were trimmed by 3 bases and 4 bases, with 7 bases remaining between them. This CDR3 reads CATSDRYPDTQYF. For the CDR3, the DNA is TGTGCCACCAGTGATCGATACCCAGATACGCAGTATTTT.

This clonotype was counted between two and nine times. The rearrangement joins TRBV5-1 to TRBJ2-4; 8 positions match TRBD1. The CDR3 totals 15 residues. CDR1 is SGHRS, CDR2 YFSETQ, per germline. With V trimmed by 4 bases and J by 8 bases, 11 bases remained unmatched. The CDR3 DNA is TGCGCCAGCAGCCCCCGGACAGGGAGTTGGGACATTCAGTACTTC. Its protein product is CASSPRTGSWDIQYF.

CDR3 residues: CASSVVPGQNYEQYF. CDR3 bases: TGTGCCAGCAGTGTGGTCCCGGGACAGAACTACGAGCAGTACTTC. The chain joins TRBV2 to TRBJ2-7; 7 bases match TRBD1. Germline CDR1 is SNHLY and CDR2 is FYNNEI. The CDR3 extends over 15 amino acids. The V gene end was trimmed by 4 bases and the J gene end by 3 bases; junction bases not matched to a gene: 9. The full variable domain, its missing parts supplied by reference TRBV2 and TRBJ2-7, is EPEVTQTPSHQVTQMGQEVILRCVPISNHLYFYWYRQILGQKVEFLVSFYNNEISEKSEIFDDQFSVERPDGSNFTLKIRSTKLEDSAMYFCASSVVPGQNYEQYFGPGTRLTVT.

The J gene is TRBJ2-3, the V gene TRBV20-1, with D perhaps matching TRBD2 (6 bases). Trimming cost V 6 bases and J 0 bases, with 13 bases left between them. Looked up from germline, CDR1 is DFQATT and CDR2 is SNEGSKA (reference sequence). The CDR3 totals 14 residues. The CDR3 nucleotides are TGCAGTGCCCCTCGGCGGGGTAGCACAGATACGCAGTATTTT. Protein product: CSAPRRGSTDTQYF.

The chain is built from TRBV3-1 and TRBJ2-3; the match to TRBD2 covers 9 bases. V dropped 3 bases and J dropped 3; count of bases not matched to a gene: 7. The CDR3 extends over 16 amino acids. Germline V gene lookup returns CDR1 LGHDT and CDR2 YNNKEL (reference sequence). CDR3 region: CASSQRSGRKTDTQYF. CDR3 nucleotides: TGTGCCAGCAGCCAGCGTAGCGGGAGAAAAACAGATACGCAGTATTTT.

This clonotype has more than one count but fewer than ten. This sequence joins TRBV15 and TRBJ2-5; D is undetermined. CDR1 and CDR2 from the germline V gene are LNHNV and YYDKDF (reference sequence). Trimming took 1 base from V and 3 from J, leaving 12 bases between them. CDR3 length: 15 residues. The chain's CDR3 is CATSRVGAIEETQYF. CDR3 in DNA: TGTGCCACCAGCAGAGTGGGCGCCATCGAAGAGACCCAGTACTTC. Complete variable domain (other parts from reference TRBV15 and TRBJ2-5): DAMVIQNPRYQVTQFGKPVTLSCSQTLNHNVMYWYQQKSSQAPKLLFHYYDKDFNNEADTPDNFQSRRPNTSFCFLDIRSPGLGDTAMYLCATSRVGAIEETQYFGPGTRLLVL.